Listed below are T cell receptor beta chains from one sample, sequenced in a study of identical twins. TCRdb passed the 5' RACE reads through MiXCR, listing each CDR3 protein once. The data hold 1.5 million to 2 million distinct CDR3 sequences, with 25% to 35% observed a single time. Sequenced material: cord blood. The receptors derive from a newborn girl in good health. Each CDR3 is given with its conserved first and last residue. Fields, in order: V gene, J gene, D gene, clone size, CDR3 protein, CDR3 DNA. The D gene is left open where the match is weak. Expanded clones are given a class, and other clones once, few, many or no size at all.

V gene: TRBV29-1; J gene: TRBJ2-3; D gene: TRBD2; clone size: -; CDR3 protein: CSVGEGLAASTDTQYF; CDR3 DNA: TGCAGCGTTGGGGAAGGACTAGCGGCGAGCACAGATACGCAGTATTTT
V gene: TRBV6-6; J gene: TRBJ2-7; D gene: -; clone size: -; CDR3 protein: CASSHDRLDYEQYF; CDR3 DNA: TGTGCCAGCAGTCACGACAGATTGGACTACGAGCAGTACTTC
V gene: TRBV30; J gene: TRBJ1-2; D gene: -; clone size: -; CDR3 protein: CAWSVFPYGYTF; CDR3 DNA: TGTGCCTGGAGTGTATTCCCATATGGCTACACCTTC
V gene: TRBV29-1; J gene: TRBJ1-1; D gene: -; clone size: -; CDR3 protein: CSLQRTENTEAFF; CDR3 DNA: TGCAGCTTACAGAGGACTGAGAACACTGAAGCTTTCTTT
V gene: TRBV27; J gene: TRBJ2-1; D gene: -; clone size: -; CDR3 protein: CASSLQPGLSNEQFF; CDR3 DNA: TGTGCCAGCAGTCTGCAGCCGGGACTCTCGAATGAGCAGTTCTTC
V gene: TRBV5-4; J gene: TRBJ2-7; D gene: TRBD2; clone size: -; CDR3 protein: CASSISGVYNGQYF; CDR3 DNA: TGTGCCAGCAGCATTAGCGGGGTCTACAATGGGCAGTACTTC
V gene: TRBV4-1; J gene: TRBJ2-1; D gene: -; clone size: -; CDR3 protein: CASSQKGGSSGYNEQFF; CDR3 DNA: TGCGCCAGCAGCCAAAAAGGAGGATCCAGCGGTTACAATGAGCAGTTCTTC
V gene: TRBV12-3/TRBV12-4; J gene: TRBJ1-2; D gene: -; clone size: -; CDR3 protein: CASSLPPGGRYGYTF; CDR3 DNA: TGTGCCAGCAGTTTACCTCCTGGAGGTCGGTATGGCTACACCTTC
V gene: TRBV2; J gene: TRBJ1-5; D gene: TRBD1; clone size: -; CDR3 protein: CASRGQGRYSNQPQHF; CDR3 DNA: TGTGCCAGCAGGGGACAGGGGAGGTATAGCAATCAGCCCCAGCATTTT
V gene: TRBV9; J gene: TRBJ2-3; D gene: TRBD2; clone size: -; CDR3 protein: CASSVGTRRGTDTQYF; CDR3 DNA: TGTGCCAGCAGCGTCGGGACTAGAAGAGGGACAGATACGCAGTATTTT
V gene: TRBV2; J gene: TRBJ2-1; D gene: -; clone size: many; CDR3 protein: CASSGLYNEQFF; CDR3 DNA: TGTGCCAGCAGCGGACTCTACAATGAGCAGTTCTTC
V gene: TRBV5-1; J gene: TRBJ2-1; D gene: TRBD2; clone size: few; CDR3 protein: CASSLRGGLAYNEQFF; CDR3 DNA: TGCGCCAGCAGCCTGAGGGGGGGACTAGCCTACAATGAGCAGTTCTTC
V gene: TRBV20-1; J gene: TRBJ1-4; D gene: -; clone size: -; CDR3 protein: CSATGPLNEKLFF; CDR3 DNA: TGCAGTGCTACAGGCCCCCTTAATGAAAAACTGTTTTTT
V gene: TRBV9; J gene: TRBJ1-1; D gene: -; clone size: -; CDR3 protein: CASSVEQGSGTEAFF; CDR3 DNA: TGTGCCAGCAGCGTAGAGCAGGGGTCGGGCACTGAAGCTTTCTTT
V gene: TRBV29-1; J gene: TRBJ1-5; D gene: -; clone size: few; CDR3 protein: CSVALDRNQPQHF; CDR3 DNA: TGCAGCGTTGCGCTGGACAGAAATCAGCCCCAGCATTTT
V gene: TRBV18; J gene: TRBJ1-6; D gene: -; clone size: few; CDR3 protein: CASSRTSSPLHF; CDR3 DNA: TGTGCCAGCTCACGGACCAGTTCACCCCTCCACTTT
V gene: TRBV10-3; J gene: TRBJ1-4; D gene: -; clone size: -; CDR3 protein: CAISGTRGWGEKLFF; CDR3 DNA: TGTGCCATCAGTGGAACCAGGGGTTGGGGTGAAAAACTGTTTTTT
V gene: TRBV10-3; J gene: TRBJ1-3; D gene: -; clone size: once; CDR3 protein: CAIRGSSGNTIYF; CDR3 DNA: TGTGCCATCAGGGGAAGCTCTGGAAACACCATATATTTT
V gene: TRBV4-1; J gene: TRBJ1-2; D gene: -; clone size: -; CDR3 protein: CASSQDYGPWGYTF; CDR3 DNA: TGCGCCAGCAGCCAAGATTACGGCCCCTGGGGCTACACCTTC
V gene: TRBV9; J gene: TRBJ2-5; D gene: -; clone size: -; CDR3 protein: CASSVAARLGKETQYF; CDR3 DNA: TGTGCCAGCAGCGTAGCCGCAAGATTGGGGAAAGAGACCCAGTACTTC
V gene: TRBV9; J gene: TRBJ2-7; D gene: -; clone size: few; CDR3 protein: CASSVDGGPYEQYF; CDR3 DNA: TGTGCCAGCAGCGTAGATGGGGGGCCCTACGAGCAGTACTTC
V gene: TRBV29-1; J gene: TRBJ2-3; D gene: -; clone size: many; CDR3 protein: CSVENRPPDTQYF; CDR3 DNA: TGCAGCGTTGAAAACAGGCCGCCAGATACGCAGTATTTT
V gene: TRBV7-2; J gene: TRBJ2-7; D gene: TRBD2; clone size: few; CDR3 protein: CASSLGTSVHEQYF; CDR3 DNA: TGTGCCAGCAGCTTAGGGACTAGCGTCCACGAGCAGTACTTC
V gene: TRBV20-1; J gene: TRBJ1-5; D gene: -; clone size: few; CDR3 protein: CSATSTRLDGNQPQHF; CDR3 DNA: TGCAGTGCTACTTCGACTCGGTTGGACGGCAATCAGCCCCAGCATTTT
V gene: TRBV9; J gene: TRBJ2-3; D gene: TRBD2; clone size: many; CDR3 protein: CASSVGLATDTQYF; CDR3 DNA: TGCGCCAGCAGTGTGGGACTAGCCACAGATACGCAGTATTTT
V gene: TRBV28; J gene: TRBJ2-3; D gene: TRBD1; clone size: -; CDR3 protein: CASSARDRGTDTQYF; CDR3 DNA: TGTGCCAGCAGTGCTCGGGACAGGGGGACAGATACGCAGTATTTT
V gene: TRBV28; J gene: TRBJ2-7; D gene: TRBD2; clone size: -; CDR3 protein: CASSSGMYNEQYF; CDR3 DNA: TGTGCCAGCAGTAGCGGGATGTACAATGAGCAGTACTTC
V gene: TRBV29-1; J gene: TRBJ2-1; D gene: -; clone size: few; CDR3 protein: CSVVGVSNEQFF; CDR3 DNA: TGCAGCGTTGTGGGGGTAAGCAATGAGCAGTTCTTC
V gene: TRBV30; J gene: TRBJ1-5; D gene: -; clone size: few; CDR3 protein: CAWSLSRSSWGQPQHF; CDR3 DNA: TGTGCCTGGAGTCTCTCGCGGTCTTCTTGGGGTCAGCCCCAGCATTTT
V gene: TRBV5-1; J gene: TRBJ2-2; D gene: -; clone size: -; CDR3 protein: CASSFRVMSGRPAGELFF; CDR3 DNA: TGCGCCAGCAGCTTCCGAGTTATGTCGGGACGCCCAGCCGGGGAGCTGTTTTTT